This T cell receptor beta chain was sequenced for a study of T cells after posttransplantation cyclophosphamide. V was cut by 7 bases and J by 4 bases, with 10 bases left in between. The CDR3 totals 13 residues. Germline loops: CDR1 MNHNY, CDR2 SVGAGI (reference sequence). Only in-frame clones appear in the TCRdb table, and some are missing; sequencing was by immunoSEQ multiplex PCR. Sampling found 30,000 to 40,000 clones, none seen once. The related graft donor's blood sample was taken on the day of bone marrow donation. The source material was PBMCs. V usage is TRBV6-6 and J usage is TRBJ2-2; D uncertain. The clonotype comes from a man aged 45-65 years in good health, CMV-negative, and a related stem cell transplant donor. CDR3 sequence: CASISSGTGELFF. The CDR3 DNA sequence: TGTGCCAGCATCTCGTCAGGCACCGGGGAGCTGTTTTTT.